This T cell receptor beta chain stems from a study of T cells in Graves' hyperthyroidism and ophthalmopathy. On the study more broadly: Pretreatment peripheral blood was obtained at initial diagnosis.

Trimming took off 4 bases at V and 6 bases at J, with 13 bases between the two ends. The CDR3 length is 13 residues. CDR1 is MNHNS and CDR2 is SASEGT in the germline V gene. Absent ophthalmopathy progression within 18 months defined stable Graves' hyperthyroidism. Lactation, pregnancy, other autoimmune disease or uncontrolled infection excluded patients. Amplification of TCR beta CDR3 regions used RNA as the template. The TCR CDR3 first-round RT-PCR relied on the HTBI primer set. TCRdb reprocessed the multiplex PCR reads with MiXCR, giving one entry per CDR3 protein. The sample has fewer than 250,000 distinct CDR3 sequences, roughly 18% seen once. This clonotype was seen many times.

Input material: blood. V usage is TRBV6-1 and J usage is TRBJ2-7; D may be TRBD2 (5 bases). This TCR came from a man aged 50-59 years with Graves' hyperthyroidism. CDR3 nucleotides: TGTGCCAGCAGTGGGTGGACGGCGGGCGAGCAGTACTTC. Its translation: CASSGWTAGEQYF.